These 32 T cell receptor beta chains were sequenced from one sample in a study of beta chain features in type 1 diabetes. Study findings and constraints: Type 1 diabetes patients had moderately but significantly shorter TCRB CDR3s in all four CD4+ subsets.

What these receptors recognize is not known. The whole isolated RNA underwent reverse transcription, so sequencing captured expressed TCRB transcripts. Method: immunoSEQ multiplex PCR; TCRdb's copy keeps in-frame clones and lacks some. The sample shows 150,000 to 200,000 clones, over 55% of them seen only once. Source material: naive CD4+ T cells from blood. These receptors were obtained from a man aged 25 to 45 with type 1 diabetes.

This clone has more than one count but fewer than ten. This sequence joins TRBV9 and TRBJ2-6; 8 positions agree with TRBD2. V shed 1 base, J shed 0 bases, and the junction held 3 bases outside the gene matches. Germline values: CDR1 SGDLS, CDR2 YYNGEE. CDR3 length: 17 amino acids. In DNA form, the CDR3 reads TGTGCCAGCAGCGTACTAGCGGGCGACTCTGGGGCCAACGTCCTGACTTTC. As protein: CASSVLAGDSGANVLTF.

The chain links TRBV10-3 to TRBJ2-1; 7 nucleotides line up with TRBD2. V shed 2 bases and J 8 bases; nucleotides not matched to a gene: 9. The CDR3 covers 15 residues. Per germline, CDR1 ENHRY and CDR2 SYGVKD. The CDR3 loop reads CAISESSRAGDEQFF. The CDR3, as DNA: TGTGCCATCAGTGAGAGTAGCCGGGCGGGGGATGAGCAGTTCTTC.

V gene TRBV2 combines with J gene TRBJ2-2; 9 nucleotides match TRBD1. V gave up 4 bases and J gave up 4 bases; unmatched junction bases: 4. Germline loops: CDR1 SNHLY, CDR2 FYNNEI. The CDR3 extends over 15 amino acids. CDR3 protein: CASSVGDRVTGELFF. The CDR3 DNA reads TGTGCCAGCAGTGTGGGGGACAGGGTCACCGGGGAGCTGTTTTTT.

The rearrangement links TRBV29-1 to TRBJ2-7; D gene ambiguous. CDR1 is SQVTM, CDR2 ANQGSEA, per germline. Trimming removed 4 bases at V and 3 bases at J, with 7 bases between. The CDR3 is 11 amino acids. In nucleotides, the CDR3 is TGCAGCGTTGCGTTCGACTACGAGCAGTACTTC. Residues: CSVAFDYEQYF.

The rearrangement links TRBV10-3 to TRBJ1-1; D perhaps matches TRBD1 (6 bases). The germline V and J ends were trimmed by 3 bases and 5 bases, with 22 bases remaining between them. Germline CDR1 ENHRY, CDR2 SYGVKD. The CDR3 contains 17 residues. The chain's CDR3 is CAISEMQGIGLDTEAFF. The CDR3 nucleotides are TGTGCCATCAGTGAAATGCAGGGGATCGGTCTTGATACTGAAGCTTTCTTT.

This clone was recorded only once. The chain joins TRBV30 to TRBJ2-4; D is ambiguous. There are 11 residues in the CDR3. Germline V lookup: CDR1 GTSNPN, CDR2 SVGIG (reference sequence). Trimming shortened V by 1 base and J by 7 bases, and 5 bases separated the two germline ends. The CDR3 protein is CAWSEGNIQYF. As DNA, the CDR3 is TGTGCCTGGAGTGAGGGTAACATTCAGTACTTC.

This clone was counted once. The chain combines TRBV29-1 with TRBJ2-7; TRBD1 matches at 8 bases. The V segment lost 3 bases and the J segment 0 bases; nucleotides outside the gene matches: 1. CDR1 is SQVTM and CDR2 is ANQGSEA in the germline V gene. This CDR3 spans 13 amino acids. The CDR3 spells CSVDTGGSYEQYF. As DNA, the CDR3 is TGCAGCGTTGATACAGGGGGCTCCTACGAGCAGTACTTC.

J is TRBJ2-4 and V is TRBV30; no clear D. Germline loops: CDR1 GTSNPN, CDR2 SVGIG (reference sequence). Deletions cut 1 base from V and 0 bases from J, with 4 bases between. The CDR3 covers 13 residues. Written as DNA, the CDR3 is TGTGCCTGGAGTGAGGGAGCCAAAAACATTCAGTACTTC. Its protein is CAWSEGAKNIQYF.

A few counts support this clone. The rearrangement uses TRBV9 and TRBJ1-4, with TRBD1 identical over 8 bases. Trimming removed 3 bases from V and 5 bases from J; junction bases left unmatched: 6. This CDR3 region has 15 residues. Germline assignment: CDR1 SGDLS and CDR2 YYNGEE. The CDR3 is CASSARTGLNEKLFF. CDR3 bases: TGTGCCAGCAGCGCCCGGACAGGGCTAAATGAAAAACTGTTTTTT. The variable domain in full, with the rest retrieved from reference TRBV9 and TRBJ1-4, is DSGVTQTPKHLITATGQRVTLRCSPRSGDLSVYWYQQSLDQGLQFLIQYYNGEERAKGNILERFSAQQFPDLHSELNLSSLELGDSALYFCASSARTGLNEKLFFGSGTQLSVL.

As concerns this clone: Germline is not matched at one junction end, which may reflect a read error. The gene calls are TRBV18 and TRBJ2-3; 12 nucleotides line up with TRBD1. Germline V gene data show CDR1 as KGHSH and CDR2 as LQKENI. The CDR3 loop spans 16 amino acids. The CDR3 coding sequence is TGTGCCAGCTCACCGTTCGGGACAGGGGGCACCGATACGCAGTATTTT. Amino acid sequence: CASSPFGTGGTDTQYF.

This clone came up a few times. The J gene is TRBJ1-5, the V gene TRBV30, with unresolved D. Between the trimmed V and J ends, which lost 0 bases and 7 bases, there was a span of 10 bases. Germline loops: CDR1 GTSNPN, CDR2 SVGIG (reference sequence). There are 13 residues in the CDR3. This CDR3 reads CAWSVRNSQPQHF. CDR3 nucleotides: TGTGCCTGGAGTGTACGTAACAGCCAGCCCCAGCATTTT.

V usage is TRBV2 and J usage is TRBJ1-1, with no clear D. Germline assignment: CDR1 SNHLY and CDR2 FYNNEI. The CDR3 length is 13 residues. Trimming removed 7 bases at V and 1 base at J, with 10 bases between. CDR3 sequence reads: CASTLQENTEAFF. The CDR3 DNA follows: TGTGCCAGCACCTTGCAGGAGAACACTGAAGCTTTCTTT.

This chain joins TRBV29-1 and TRBJ2-7; 12 bases match TRBD1. CDR3 length: 15 amino acids. Germline CDR1 reads SQVTM; CDR2 reads ANQGSEA. V shed 7 bases and J 3 bases; nucleotides not matched to a gene: 10. CDR3 nucleotide sequence: TGCAGCGCCCTCCCGGGACAGGGGGCTTTCTACGAGCAGTACTTC. Its protein is CSALPGQGAFYEQYF.

The chain carries TRBV7-9 and TRBJ2-7; D remains ambiguous. CDR3 length equals 14 residues. V was clipped by 4 bases and J by 2 bases, with 12 bases between them. Looked up from germline, CDR1 is SEHNR and CDR2 is FQNEAQ (reference sequence). This CDR3 reads CASSYNQAAYEQYF. The CDR3 bases are TGTGCCAGCAGCTACAATCAGGCGGCCTACGAGCAGTACTTC. The whole variable domain, filled in from reference TRBV7-9 and TRBJ2-7, reads DTGVSQNPRHKITKRGQNVTFRCDPISEHNRLYWYRQTLGQGPEFLTYFQNEAQLEKSRLLSDRFSAERPKGSFSTLEIQRTEQGDSAMYLCASSYNQAAYEQYFGPGTRLTVT.

As concerns this clone: Distinct nucleotide sequences in the sample also encode this CDR3. V gene TRBV7-2 combines with J gene TRBJ2-5; D is unresolved. The germline CDR1 and CDR2 sequences are SGHTA and FQGNSA. The V and J ends lost 1 base and 4 bases respectively, with 4 bases between them. The CDR3 has 12 amino acids. CDR3 region: CASSLDRETQYF. CDR3 nucleotides: TGTGCCAGCAGCTTAGATCGAGAGACCCAGTACTTC.

The rearrangement links TRBV2 to TRBJ2-2; 7 bases line up with TRBD1. The CDR3 sequence is 13 residues long. Germline CDR1 and CDR2: SNHLY and FYNNEI. J gave up 5 bases and V 4 bases, and 1 base lay outside the gene matches. As DNA, the CDR3 is TGTGCCAGCAGTGTACAGGGGACCGGGGAGCTGTTTTTT. Translation: CASSVQGTGELFF. Full variable domain (outside the CDR3, taken from reference TRBV2 and TRBJ2-2): EPEVTQTPSHQVTQMGQEVILRCVPISNHLYFYWYRQILGQKVEFLVSFYNNEISEKSEIFDDQFSVERPDGSNFTLKIRSTKLEDSAMYFCASSVQGTGELFFGEGSRLTVL.

This clone occurred a few times. This chain uses TRBV5-1 with TRBJ2-1; 7 positions match TRBD2. The V gene's germline CDR1 is SGHRS and CDR2 YFSETQ. The CDR3 sequence is 15 residues long. V lost 1 base and J lost 5; bases outside the gene matches: 6. Here the CDR3 DNA reads TGCGCCAGCAGCTTGTCCTCCCTAGCGGACAATGAGCAGTTCTTC. As protein: CASSLSSLADNEQFF.

V gene TRBV29-1 combines with J gene TRBJ2-1; D may correspond to TRBD1 or TRBD2 (6 bases each). The CDR3 has 13 amino acids. Germline V lookup: CDR1 SQVTM, CDR2 ANQGSEA. Trimming pared 2 bases from V and 9 bases from J, leaving 14 bases between. CDR3 DNA sequence: TGCAGCGTTGAACGGGGGCTTAAAACTGAGCAGTTCTTC. This sequence encodes CSVERGLKTEQFF.

This chain uses TRBV30 with TRBJ1-1; tentative D call: TRBD1 (6 bases). CDR1 is GTSNPN and CDR2 is SVGIG in the germline V gene (reference sequence). Trimming shortened V by 8 bases and J by 0 bases, and 13 bases separated the two germline ends. The CDR3 spans 13 residues. This CDR3 reads CATEDRLNTEAFF. CDR3 DNA: TGTGCCACGGAGGACAGACTGAACACTGAAGCTTTCTTT.

The V and J genes are TRBV7-2 and TRBJ2-1; tentatively, D is TRBD1 or TRBD2 (5 bases each). Germline V gives CDR1 SGHTA, CDR2 FQGNSA. Trimming cost V 1 base and J 12 bases, with 16 bases left between them. The CDR3 length is 14 residues. This CDR3 is CASSLGGTDHRQFF. CDR3 DNA: TGTGCCAGCAGCTTAGGTGGGACCGACCATAGGCAGTTCTTC.

V is TRBV4-1 and J is TRBJ2-2; D is unclear. This CDR3 region has 16 residues. Germline V gene lookup returns CDR1 MGHRA and CDR2 YSYEKL. V was trimmed by 0 bases and J by 5 bases, leaving 13 bases between them. CDR3 in DNA: TGCGCCAGCAGCCAAGAAGGACGGGCCTTAACCGGGGAGCTGTTTTTT. Translating it yields CASSQEGRALTGELFF.

This clone was seen a handful of times. Other DNA sequences in the same sample also yield this CDR3. The chain recombines TRBV29-1 with TRBJ1-5; no definite D call. V gave up 1 base and J gave up 4 bases, with 5 bases separating them. The CDR3 is made up of 12 amino acids. The germline gives CDR1 SQVTM, CDR2 ANQGSEA. The CDR3 DNA follows: TGCAGCGTTGAAGTGGGGAATCAGCCCCAGCATTTT. Translating it yields CSVEVGNQPQHF.

The J gene is TRBJ2-3, the V gene TRBV6-5; 7 bases fit TRBD2. Germline V gene sequence: CDR1 MNHEY, CDR2 SVGAGI. V gave up 6 bases and J gave up 0 bases; unmatched junction bases: 3. CDR3 length: 14 residues. The CDR3 bases are TGTGCCAGCAGAACGGGGGGTAGCACAGATACGCAGTATTTT. It encodes CASRTGGSTDTQYF.

The chain uses TRBV2 and TRBJ1-2; no clear D. The CDR3 has 11 residues. The ends were cut back, 3 bases at V and 4 bases at J, with 3 bases in the middle. Germline V gene data show CDR1 as SNHLY and CDR2 as FYNNEI. The CDR3 nucleotides read TGTGCCAGCAGTGAGGTCTATGGCTACACCTTC. Its translation: CASSEVYGYTF.

The V gene is TRBV30, the J gene TRBJ2-2; perhaps TRBD2 as D (5 bases). Per the germline V gene, CDR1 is GTSNPN and CDR2 is SVGIG (reference sequence). The CDR3 is 16 amino acids. V lost 2 bases and J lost 2, with 15 bases in between. CDR3 nucleotide sequence: TGTGCCTGGAGTCCCCTAGCTACCCTTAACACCGGGGAGCTGTTTTTT. This codes for CAWSPLATLNTGELFF. The full variable domain, with the rest looked up from reference TRBV30 and TRBJ2-2, is SQTIHQWPATLVQPVGSPLSLECTVEGTSNPNLYWYRQAAGRGLQLLFYSVGIGQISSEVPQNLSASRPQDRQFILSSKKLLLSDSGFYLCAWSPLATLNTGELFFGEGSRLTVL.

This rearrangement joins TRBV29-1 to TRBJ2-5; the D is unclear. With 6 bases removed from V and 5 bases from J, the gap between germline ends came to 16 bases. The V gene's germline CDR1 is SQVTM and CDR2 ANQGSEA. This CDR3 comprises 13 residues. The CDR3, as DNA: TGCAGCGTCAGACAAGGATCCGCGGAGACCCAGTACTTC. It encodes CSVRQGSAETQYF.

The chain joins TRBV25-1 to TRBJ2-7, with TRBD1 matching over 8 bases. Per germline, CDR1 MGHDK and CDR2 SYGVNS. J lost 7 bases, V lost 3 bases, and 8 bases had no gene match. The CDR3 is made up of 14 amino acids. CDR3 bases: TGTGCCAGCAGTGAGCACGGCAGGGGGCGGGAGCAGTACTTC. It translates to CASSEHGRGREQYF.

The chain joins TRBV7-2 to TRBJ2-1; 10 bases align to TRBD2. Trimming took 3 bases from V and 6 from J; bases not matched to a gene: 8. Germline-derived CDR1 and CDR2 are SGHTA and FQGNSA. The CDR3 is 16 residues long. The CDR3 DNA is TGTGCCAGCAGCTTCGCCCCAGCGGGGGGGCGCAATGAGCAGTTCTTC. Translation: CASSFAPAGGRNEQFF.

The chain recombines TRBV7-9 with TRBJ2-4; 8 nucleotides match TRBD1. Germline CDR1 SEHNR, CDR2 FQNEAQ (reference sequence). The V and J ends lost 6 bases and 5 bases, in that order; junction bases with no gene match: 0. CDR3 length: 12 amino acids. The CDR3 spells CASRTGENIQYF. In DNA form, the CDR3 reads TGTGCCAGCAGGACAGGGGAAAACATTCAGTACTTC.

In this sample, this clone turned up a few times. J is TRBJ1-4 and V is TRBV2, with D tentatively TRBD1 (6 bases). Germline V gives CDR1 SNHLY, CDR2 FYNNEI. Between the trimmed V and J ends, which lost 5 bases and 13 bases, there was a span of 11 bases. The CDR3 totals 11 residues. CDR3 nucleotides: TGTGCCAGCAGTAAGGACAGCATACTGTTTTTT. This encodes CASSKDSILFF.

The V gene is TRBV4-3, the J gene TRBJ1-3, with TRBD1 identical over 7 bases. J lost 3 bases, V lost 1 base, and 6 bases had no gene match. The CDR3 is 16 residues long. CDR1 LGHNA and CDR2 YSLEER come from the germline V gene. CDR3 DNA: TGCGCCAGCAGCCAAGCCCTACACAGGGGTGGAAACACCATATATTTT. Translated, it gives CASSQALHRGGNTIYF.

The CDR3: CSVAGLEGTGELFF. The CDR3 nucleotides are TGCAGCGTTGCCGGGCTGGAGGGAACCGGGGAGCTGTTTTTT. The genes are TRBV29-1 and TRBJ2-2; a weak D match, TRBD2 (6 bases). Germline CDR1 SQVTM, CDR2 ANQGSEA. V lost 4 bases and J lost 5, with 14 bases in between. The CDR3 loop spans 14 amino acids.